This TCR beta chain stems from a study of identical twins. General study results and limits: There is a chance that invariant MAIT and iNKT cells partially muddied zero-insertion analyses. Models predicted too little out-of-frame TCR alpha sharing in monozygotic twins. Sequences that were out-of-frame, alpha and twin-shared displayed an excess of low generation probability.

The V and J ends lost 4 bases and 4 bases, in that order; junction bases with no gene match: 6. There are 15 residues in the CDR3. Germline V CDR1 and CDR2: SGHRS, YFSETQ. To note about this clonotype: Its antigen is not identified.

Each CDR3 protein is one row after TCRdb ran MiXCR on the 5' RACE reads. The sample consists of fewer than 250,000 distinct CDR3 sequences, around a tenth of them appearing once. The sample comprised memory (CD45RO+) T cells sorted from blood. The chain combines TRBV5-1 with TRBJ2-2; 8 positions match TRBD1. The TCR comes from a woman aged 18-29 years in good health. This CDR3 is CASSLDREGTGELFF. Here the CDR3 DNA reads TGCGCCAGCAGCCTGGACAGGGAAGGCACCGGGGAGCTGTTTTTT.